This T cell receptor (beta chain) was identified in a study of CD8+ T cells in alopecia areata (dated by TCRdb to the late 2010s). At the level of the whole study: The treated patients, all with moderate-to-severe alopecia areata, were enrolled in an open-label pilot trial of oral tofacitinib given at 5 to 10 mg twice daily. Tofacitinib was administered for 6 to 18 months, and 6 months of follow-up off drug were then conducted to assess delayed response and recurrence. For the treated patients, the SALT score, which quantifies what percentage of scalp surface area is affected, served as the measure of disease severity. In both human patients and the C3H/HeJ mouse model, the study applied high-throughput TCRbeta sequencing to look at T cell clonal expansion in alopecia areata. On the human side, TCRbeta sequencing was run on scalp tissue and on sorted CD4+ and CD8+ peripheral blood T cells from healthy controls and from alopecia areata patients with either patchy or totalis/universalis disease. Tofacitinib-treated patients had biopsies at baseline and at 4 and 24 weeks of treatment, with a later scalp biopsy in several patients. Scalp clonality was compared across normal scalp (n=4), patchy alopecia areata scalp (n=8), and alopecia totalis/universalis scalp (n=8). RNA was extracted with the PAXgene miRNA kit for fixed scalp, the miRNeasy kit for PBMCs, and the RNeasy kit for mouse skin. immunoSEQ multiplex PCR using 35 Vbeta forward primers and 13 Jbeta reverse primers was used to amplify TCRbeta CDR3 regions.

Study-wide findings and limitations: During tofacitinib treatment, many expanded lesional clones stuck around in both scalp and blood, and this persistence may partly explain why relapse happens after treatment is stopped. Compared with mice, TCR sequences shared between patients were less clear, possibly partly because of HLA diversity across the patient population. Lesional scalp, especially in alopecia totalis/universalis, showed higher clonality and more expanded CD8+ clones than normal scalp, suggesting antigenic drive. Scalp clonality and the number of expanded CD8+ clones among the top 100 scalp clones were significantly decreased by tofacitinib. Because the treated cohort was small and had just a single nonresponder, larger studies are needed to establish links between baseline CD8+ expansion and response. Unlike mouse skin, where gammadelta T cells dominate, normal human skin contains resident alphabeta T cells that get sequenced too, which complicates analysis of the scalp TCR repertoire.

The receptor library was made with the immunoSEQ multiplex PCR assay. For TCR sequencing, RNA was extracted from every sample and reverse transcribed into cDNA to serve as template. SuperScript III was used to make first-strand cDNA, primed with a 2:1 mix of oligo-dT and random hexamers. A synthetic immune receptor repertoire was used to measure amplification bias, and any remaining bias was corrected computationally. As for the authors' bioinformatics: Raw reads were preprocessed for error removal, and CDR3 was defined according to IMGT conventions as running from the conserved cysteine to phenylalanine. Clonality was computed as 1 minus the Shannon entropy, with the entropy normalized by log2 of the number of productive unique TCRs. Whether scalp clones were CD4 or CD8 was inferred by matching scalp TCRbeta sequences against CD4 and CD8 repertoires sorted from blood. TCRdb holds this immuneACCESS table with in-frame rearrangements only. Some clones are missing; in checked studies, unresolved V genes explain under half, and the rest has no known cause. Clone size and the V and J calls come from that table; the DNA yielded D and trimming. For this sample the table gives about 210,000 clones, of which more than 60% were detected only once. The ten largest make up 1.2% of the sample.

V is reduced by 6 bases and J by 5 bases, leaving a spacing of 13 bases between them. The CDR3, cysteine through phenylalanine, is 13 amino acids long. Only the CDR3 DNA stays, 39 bases, in frame from base 1. Looking up the germline V gene yields CDR1 SQVTM and CDR2 ANQGSEA. Explained via the paper, the treatment or condition label denotes: oral pan-JAK inhibitor, 5-10 mg twice daily. Peripheral blood and lesional scalp punch biopsies were obtained from patients with alopecia areata. After PBMCs were isolated by density centrifugation and stained for CD3, CD4 and CD8, a FACSAria was used to sort CD4+ and CD8+ T cells. A note on this clone: Its antigen is unknown. No base-level quality is on record; no much larger clone is a single base apart.

The rearranged chain carries TRBV29-1 and TRBJ1-4; tentative D gene TRBD1, with 6 bases matching. The sample here was CD4+ T cells sorted from blood, taken at week 44, from a patient treated with tofacitinib. This TCR was sampled from a human donor with alopecia areata. The CDR3 region: CSVLGTGNEKLFF. The DNA sequence is given as TGCAGCGTCTTAGGTACAGGGAATGAAAAACTGTTTTTT.